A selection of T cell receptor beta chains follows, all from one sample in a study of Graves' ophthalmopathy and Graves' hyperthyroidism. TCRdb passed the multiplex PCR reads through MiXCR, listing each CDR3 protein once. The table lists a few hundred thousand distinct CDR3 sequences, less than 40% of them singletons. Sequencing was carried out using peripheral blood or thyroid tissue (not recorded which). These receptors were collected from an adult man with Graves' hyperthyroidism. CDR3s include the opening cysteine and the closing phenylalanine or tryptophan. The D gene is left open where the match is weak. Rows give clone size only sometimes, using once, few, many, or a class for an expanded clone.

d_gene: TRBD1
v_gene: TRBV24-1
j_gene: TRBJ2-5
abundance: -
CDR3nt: TGTGCCACCAGTGATCCTCGCGGACAGGGCCAAGAGACCCAGTACTTC
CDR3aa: CATSDPRGQGQETQYF

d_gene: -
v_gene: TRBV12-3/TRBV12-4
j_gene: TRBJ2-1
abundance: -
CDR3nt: TGTGCCAGCAGTTCATCGTTGGGCAATGAGCAGTTCTTC
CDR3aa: CASSSSLGNEQFF

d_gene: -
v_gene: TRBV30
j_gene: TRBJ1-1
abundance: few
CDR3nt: TGTGCCTGGAGGACAGAGAACACTGAAGCTTTCTTT
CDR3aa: CAWRTENTEAFF

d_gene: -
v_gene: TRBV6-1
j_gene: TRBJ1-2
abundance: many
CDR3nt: TGTGCCAGCAGTGTGTCAGAAGCTAACTATGGCTACACCTTC
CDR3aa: CASSVSEANYGYTF

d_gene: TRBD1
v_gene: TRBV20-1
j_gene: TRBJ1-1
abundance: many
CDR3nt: TGCAGTGCTAGTGGCCGGGACAGGGGGGGGAACACTGAAGCTTTCTTT
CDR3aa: CSASGRDRGGNTEAFF

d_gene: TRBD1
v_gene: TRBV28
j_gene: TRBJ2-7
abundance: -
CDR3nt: TGTGCCACCGACATCCGGGACAGGCTCACCGACGAGCAGTACTTC
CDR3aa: CATDIRDRLTDEQYF

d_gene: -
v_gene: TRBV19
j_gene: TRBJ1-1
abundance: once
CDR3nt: TGTGCCAGTCGGATGAACACTGAAGCTCTCTTT
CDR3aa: CASRMNTEALF

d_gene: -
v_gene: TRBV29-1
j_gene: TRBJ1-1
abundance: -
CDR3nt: TGCAGCCCGAGGGGATCTGAAGCTTTCTTT
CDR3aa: CSPRGSEAFF

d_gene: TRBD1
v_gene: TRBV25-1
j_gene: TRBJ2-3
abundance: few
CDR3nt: TGTGCCAGCACCCAGGGGGTATACTCAGATACGCAGTATTTT
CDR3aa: CASTQGVYSDTQYF

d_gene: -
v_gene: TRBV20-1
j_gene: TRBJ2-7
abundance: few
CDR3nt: TGCAGTGCTAAGAGGGGGCGGGGGGAATACGAGCAGTACTTC
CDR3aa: CSAKRGRGEYEQYF

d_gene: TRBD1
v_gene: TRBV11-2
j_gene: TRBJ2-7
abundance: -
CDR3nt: TGTGCCAGCAGCTTGGACAGGGTATTGGGGGGCGAGCAGTACTTC
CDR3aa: CASSLDRVLGGEQYF

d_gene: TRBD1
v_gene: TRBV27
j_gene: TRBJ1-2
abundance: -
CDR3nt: TGTGCCTCCCGAACGGGACAGGGGCCTAACTATGGCTACACCTTC
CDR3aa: CASRTGQGPNYGYTF

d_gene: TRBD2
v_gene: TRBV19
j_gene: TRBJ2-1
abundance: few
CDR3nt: TGTGCCAGTAAGTCCCAGCGGGGGGTCGACAATGAGCAGTTCTTC
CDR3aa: CASKSQRGVDNEQFF

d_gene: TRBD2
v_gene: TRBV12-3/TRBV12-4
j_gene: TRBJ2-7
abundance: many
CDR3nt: TGTGCCAGCAGTTTAAAGGGAGGGGACGAGCAGTACTTC
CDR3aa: CASSLKGGDEQYF

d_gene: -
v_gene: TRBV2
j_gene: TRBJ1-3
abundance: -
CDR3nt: TGTGCCAGCACAACCGACTCTGGAAACACCATATATTTT
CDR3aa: CASTTDSGNTIYF

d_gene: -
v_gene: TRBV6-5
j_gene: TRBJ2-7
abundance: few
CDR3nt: TGTGCCAGCAGTTACGATCGGGGCGCGGAGTCCTACGAGCAGTACTTC
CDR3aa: CASSYDRGAESYEQYF

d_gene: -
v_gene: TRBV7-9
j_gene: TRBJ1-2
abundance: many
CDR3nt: TGTGCCAGCAGCTCGGAGTATGGCTACACCTTC
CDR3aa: CASSSEYGYTF

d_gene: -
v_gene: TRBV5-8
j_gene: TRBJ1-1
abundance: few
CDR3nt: TGTGCCAGCAGCTTTGTGGAGGGTATGAACACTGAAGCTTTCTTT
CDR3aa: CASSFVEGMNTEAFF

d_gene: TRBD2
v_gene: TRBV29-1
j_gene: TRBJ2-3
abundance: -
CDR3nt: TGCAGCCTGGGCGGGGGTGGTTTAGATACGCAGTATTTT
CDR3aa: CSLGGGGLDTQYF

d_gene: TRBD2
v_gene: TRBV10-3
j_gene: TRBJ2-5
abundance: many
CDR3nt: TGTGCCATCAGTATCCTAGCGGGACTACAAGAGACCCAGTACTTC
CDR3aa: CAISILAGLQETQYF

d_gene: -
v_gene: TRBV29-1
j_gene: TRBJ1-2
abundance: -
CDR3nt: TGCAGCTTGGTTGAGGGATTCAACTATGGCTACACCTTC
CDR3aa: CSLVEGFNYGYTF

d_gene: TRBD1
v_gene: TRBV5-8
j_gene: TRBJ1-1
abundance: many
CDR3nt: TGTGCCAGCAGCGATTCGACAGGGTGGGGGAACACTGAAGCTTTCTTT
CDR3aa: CASSDSTGWGNTEAFF

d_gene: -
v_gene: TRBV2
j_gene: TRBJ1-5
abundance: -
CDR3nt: TGTGCCAGCAGTGACGGGGCCTACGAGCATTTT
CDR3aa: CASSDGAYEHF

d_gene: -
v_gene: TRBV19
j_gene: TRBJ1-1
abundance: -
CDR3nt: TGTGCCAGTAGTATACCTGGGGAAGCTTTCTTT
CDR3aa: CASSIPGEAFF

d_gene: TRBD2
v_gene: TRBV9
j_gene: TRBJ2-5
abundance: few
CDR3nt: TGTGCCAGCAGCGTAGATGGACTAGCGGGAGAGACCCAGTACTTC
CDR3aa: CASSVDGLAGETQYF

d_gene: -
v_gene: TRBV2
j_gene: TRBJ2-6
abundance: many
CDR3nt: TGTGCCAGCAGCACTCAGAGCTCTGGGGCCAACGTCCTGACTTTC
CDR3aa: CASSTQSSGANVLTF